This entry describes one T cell receptor (beta chain). No antigen is known for it. TCRdb redid the calling of the 5' RACE reads with MiXCR, one entry per CDR3 protein. In the table there are around 510,000 distinct CDR3 sequences, about 20% of which are singletons. The sample comes from a study of T-cell memory formation after mild COVID-19. Study-wide findings and caveats: The main location of contracting CD4+ clones was CM and EM, and that of contracting CD8+ clones was EMRA. The second-wave clones peaking on day 37 were not confirmed as SARS-CoV-2-specific.

Germline V lookup: CDR1 SGDLS, CDR2 YYNGEE. V shed 0 bases and J shed 0 bases, with 15 bases lying between them. CDR3 length: 17 residues. J is TRBJ2-5 and V is TRBV9; D remains ambiguous. The specimen was PBMCs or a T cell subset sorted from them (not recorded which). This receptor was taken from an adult woman who had mild COVID-19 (a few samples of this study predate the infection). Cell type and time point are not known. As DNA, the CDR3 is TGTGCCAGCAGCGTAGGGCTCGGAGCAGCCGACCAAGAGACCCAGTACTTC. It encodes CASSVGLGAADQETQYF. The entire variable domain, with the rest obtained from reference TRBV9 and TRBJ2-5, is as follows: DSGVTQTPKHLITATGQRVTLRCSPRSGDLSVYWYQQSLDQGLQFLIQYYNGEERAKGNILERFSAQQFPDLHSELNLSSLELGDSALYFCASSVGLGAADQETQYFGPGTRLLVL.